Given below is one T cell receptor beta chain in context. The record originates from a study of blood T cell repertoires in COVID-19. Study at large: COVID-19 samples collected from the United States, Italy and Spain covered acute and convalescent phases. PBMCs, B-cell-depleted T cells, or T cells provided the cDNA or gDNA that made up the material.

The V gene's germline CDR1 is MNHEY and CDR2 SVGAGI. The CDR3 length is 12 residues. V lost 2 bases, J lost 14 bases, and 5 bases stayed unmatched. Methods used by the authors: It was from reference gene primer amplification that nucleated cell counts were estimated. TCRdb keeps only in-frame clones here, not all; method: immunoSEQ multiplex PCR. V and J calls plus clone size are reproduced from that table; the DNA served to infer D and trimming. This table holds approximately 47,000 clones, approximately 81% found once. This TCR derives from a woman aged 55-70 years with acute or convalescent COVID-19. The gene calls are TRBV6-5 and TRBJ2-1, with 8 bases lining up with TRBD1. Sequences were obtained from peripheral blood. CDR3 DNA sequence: TGTGCCAGCAGTTACAGGACAGGGATGAAGTTCTTC. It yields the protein CASSYRTGMKFF.